This TCR beta chain is from a study of T cells after yellow fever vaccination. Study results and caveats: Clonotype sharing between CD4 and CD8 compartments was small.

The germline V gene has CDR1 LNHDA and CDR2 SQIVND (reference sequence). The CDR3 has 15 residues. The J segment lost 8 bases and the V segment lost 3 bases, leaving 9 bases of the junction unmatched. Turning to this clonotype: Its specificity is unknown.

The TCR cDNA carried a universal primer site and UMIs from 5'RACE template switching. MiXCR, run by TCRdb on the 5' RACE reads, gives a single entry per CDR3 protein. This sample has some 320,000 distinct CDR3 sequences, with approximately 4.3% found just once. The J gene is TRBJ1-4, the V gene TRBV19; 7 bases map to TRBD1. Sample: PBMCs, taken 15 days after the yellow fever booster vaccination. The sequence was obtained from a young man who received the YFV17D yellow fever vaccine. The CDR3 coding sequence is TGTGCCAGTAGTATCGTAGAGGGGGCGGAAGAAAAACTGTTTTTT. This encodes CASSIVEGAEEKLFF.